This T cell receptor (beta chain) came from a study of cytomegalovirus exposure and HLA in healthy donors. The germline CDR1 and CDR2 sequences are LNHDA and SQIVND (reference sequence). Trimming took 4 bases from V and 2 from J; bases not matched to a gene: 23. The CDR3 is 21 residues long. The PCR employed 60 Vbeta primers together with 13 Jbeta primers. Generated by immunoSEQ multiplex PCR, the TCRdb table keeps only in-frame clones and is missing some. The sample lists some 66,000 clones, approximately 80% occurring once. Remarks on this clone: Its antigen remains unidentified.

Study-level findings and limits: In vitro data verified three CMV-associated chains as specific for CMV antigens.

The specimen was PBMCs. This receptor was taken from a young woman in good health and CMV-seronegative. This chain connects TRBV19 to TRBJ2-7; 10 bases match TRBD2. The CDR3 reads CASSTRITGFASGGPPYEQYF. The CDR3 region has the DNA TGTGCCAGTAGTACCCGAATAACCGGGTTCGCTAGCGGGGGACCTCCCTACGAGCAGTACTTC.